The present TCR beta chain was sequenced within a study of blood T cells in healthy people across ages. V lost 0 bases, J lost 2 bases, and 4 bases stayed unmatched. The CDR3 spans 16 residues. Germline CDR1 is SNHLY and CDR2 is FYNNEI. Combining a sample-barcoded 5' primer with a J-beta primer mix, a second PCR ran for roughly 6 to 12 cycles. Each cDNA was tagged by a template-switch adaptor containing 12 random nucleotides. One entry per CDR3 protein results from TCRdb running MiXCR on the 5' RACE reads. The top ten clones hold around 10% of a sample with just under 550,000 distinct CDR3 sequences, around 24% of them seen once. The data also belong to a second study, concerning T cells of mothers and their children.

The sample was blood. V and J are TRBV2 and TRBJ2-3; TRBD1 matches 8 bases. The sequence was collected from a boy between 5 and 17 years old in good health. The chain's CDR3 is CASSEAGTGSTDTQYF. As DNA, the CDR3 is TGTGCCAGCAGTGAAGCTGGGACAGGCTCCACAGATACGCAGTATTTT.